Each of the 19 T cell receptor beta chains below was sequenced from the same sample in a study of cytomegalovirus exposure and HLA in healthy donors. The PCR contained 60 Vbeta and 13 Jbeta primers. The method was immunoSEQ multiplex PCR; TCRdb's version includes in-frame clones alone and lacks a portion of them. This table has approximately 92,000 clones, about 86% appearing once. The specimen was PBMCs. These receptors all come from a woman between 70 and 85 years old in good health and CMV-seropositive.

This chain joins TRBV6-5 and TRBJ2-7; TRBD2 agrees at 8 bases. The CDR3 has 16 residues. Germline CDR1 reads MNHEY; CDR2 reads SVGAGI. The ends lost 2 bases at V and 1 base at J; junction bases unmatched: 7. The CDR3 DNA is TGTGCCAGCAGTTACAGTACCCGGGGGGGATCCTACGAGCAGTACTTC. Protein: CASSYSTRGGSYEQYF.

This clone was observed a single time. V usage is TRBV5-1 and J usage is TRBJ2-7, with D possibly being TRBD1 (5 bases). Trimming removed 4 bases at V and 2 bases at J, with 13 bases between. Germline V CDR1 and CDR2: SGHRS, YFSETQ. The CDR3 totals 14 residues. Here the CDR3 DNA reads TGCGCCAGCAGCACCATGGGGCCGCCCTACGAGCAGTACTTC. This encodes CASSTMGPPYEQYF.

The genes are TRBV5-1 and TRBJ2-5; 14 bases match TRBD2. Germline V gene data show CDR1 as SGHRS and CDR2 as YFSETQ. This CDR3 has 17 amino acids. Losses at the gene ends were 5 bases for V and 5 bases for J; bases not matched to a gene: 11. The CDR3 DNA sequence: TGCGCCAGCAGATCGCAAACGGGACTAGCGGGAGTTGAGACCCAGTACTTC. This gives the protein CASRSQTGLAGVETQYF. Full variable domain (outside the CDR3, taken from reference TRBV5-1 and TRBJ2-5): KAGVTQTPRYLIKTRGQQVTLSCSPISGHRSVSWYQQTPGQGLQFLFEYFSETQRNKGNFPGRFSGRQFSNSRSEMNVSTLELGDSALYLCASRSQTGLAGVETQYFGPGTRLLVL.

This rearrangement joins TRBV4-1 to TRBJ1-4; perhaps TRBD1 as D (6 bases). Trimming stripped 4 bases from V and 6 bases from J, with 9 bases between. Germline V gives CDR1 MGHRA, CDR2 YSYEKL. The CDR3 is 13 amino acids. CDR3 nucleotides: TGCGCCAGCAGCCCGGGACATTATGAAAAACTGTTTTTT. Its translation is CASSPGHYEKLFF.

The sample holds one count of this clone. The chain uses TRBV5-6 and TRBJ1-2; D call uncertain. The V gene lost 1 base and the J gene lost 3 bases, with 7 bases spanning the gap. CDR1 is SGHDT and CDR2 is YYEEEE in the germline V gene. This CDR3 region has 13 residues. The CDR3 sequence is CASSLRRDYGYTF. CDR3 nucleotides: TGTGCCAGCAGCTTGAGGCGGGACTATGGCTACACCTTC.

V usage is TRBV10-3 and J usage is TRBJ2-7; 9 bases map to TRBD1. With 6 bases clipped from V and 5 bases from J, the junction kept 8 bases outside the gene matches. The CDR3 has 14 residues. Germline V gives CDR1 ENHRY, CDR2 SYGVKD. The DNA of the CDR3 is TGTGCCATCAGAGGCGGACAGGGGCTCCACGAGCAGTACTTC. As protein: CAIRGGQGLHEQYF.

V usage is TRBV19 and J usage is TRBJ1-2, with TRBD1 identical over 11 bases. The CDR3 runs to 16 residues. Germline V gene data show CDR1 as LNHDA and CDR2 as SQIVND (reference sequence). With 6 bases clipped from V and 4 bases from J, the junction kept 10 bases outside the gene matches. CDR3 in DNA: TGTGCCAGTAGGAGCGGACAGGGGGCGCTTTCCTATGGCTACACCTTC. It encodes CASRSGQGALSYGYTF.

V gene TRBV2 combines with J gene TRBJ2-2, with 13 bases matching TRBD2. Germline CDR1 is SNHLY and CDR2 is FYNNEI. V dropped 6 bases and J dropped 5; count of bases not matched to a gene: 6. CDR3 length: 16 residues. The chain's CDR3 is CASRTGLAGKTGELFF. The CDR3 nucleotides read TGTGCCAGCAGGACGGGACTAGCGGGAAAGACCGGGGAGCTGTTTTTT.

The V and J genes are TRBV27 and TRBJ2-3; a weak D match, TRBD2 (5 bases). Germline CDR1 MNHEY, CDR2 SMNVEV (reference sequence). The length of the CDR3 is 15 residues. V lost 2 bases and J lost 2, with 11 bases in between. CDR3 protein: CASSLGSGFTDTQYF. The CDR3 DNA reads TGTGCCAGCAGTTTAGGCAGCGGTTTCACAGATACGCAGTATTTT.

The chain recombines TRBV6-5 with TRBJ2-5; weak D call: TRBD2 (6 bases). With the DNA end fitting TRBJ2-7 better, the J assignment may be wrong. The CDR3 has 14 amino acids. CDR1 and CDR2 (germline): MNHEY, SVGAGI. The CDR3 DNA follows: TGTGCCAGCAGTTTGAGGGAGCGGGTATACGAGCAGTACTTC. Translated, it gives CASSLRERVYEQYF.

The rearrangement uses TRBV9 and TRBJ2-3; D may be TRBD2 (6 bases). The CDR3 length is 17 residues. The germline gives CDR1 SGDLS, CDR2 YYNGEE. Trimming took off 0 bases at V and 2 bases at J, with 16 bases between the two ends. CDR3 DNA: TGTGCCAGCAGCGTAGCTACGCTCGGGACTGCCACAGATACGCAGTATTTT. Translating it yields CASSVATLGTATDTQYF.

The gene calls are TRBV5-1 and TRBJ2-1; 10 bases are a match to TRBD2. Unmatched junction bases numbered 7, after V lost 1 base and J lost 9 bases. This CDR3 has 15 amino acids. From germline, CDR1 is SGHRS and CDR2 YFSETQ. In DNA form, the CDR3 reads TGCGCCAGCAGCTTGACCCTAGCGGGAGTGGTTGAGCAGTTCTTC. Translated, it gives CASSLTLAGVVEQFF.

This clone was detected once. This same CDR3 is encoded by further DNA sequences in the sample. The chain carries TRBV19 and TRBJ2-6; D might be TRBD2 (7 bases). Germline V gene sequence: CDR1 LNHDA, CDR2 SQIVND (reference sequence). The CDR3 runs 17 residues. The V end was cut by 4 bases, the J end by 1 base, with 14 bases between. CDR3 sequence: CASSKGGLRSGANVLTF. CDR3 coding DNA: TGTGCCAGTAGTAAGGGGGGGCTAAGGTCTGGGGCCAACGTCCTGACTTTC. The variable domain in full, with the rest retrieved from reference TRBV19 and TRBJ2-6, is DGGITQSPKYLFRKEGQNVTLSCEQNLNHDAMYWYRQDPGQGLRLIYYSQIVNDFQKGDIAEGYSVSREKKESFPLTVTSAQKNPTAFYLCASSKGGLRSGANVLTFGAGSRLTVL.

This clone appeared a few times. Different DNA sequences within this sample yield the same CDR3. This sequence joins TRBV4-1 and TRBJ1-5, with D hard to call. Germline-derived CDR1 and CDR2 are MGHRA and YSYEKL. This CDR3 spans 15 amino acids. Deletions cut 5 bases from V and 7 bases from J, with 18 bases between. The CDR3: CASSNEDTPRQPQHF. As DNA, the CDR3 is TGCGCCAGCAGCAACGAAGACACTCCTCGCCAGCCCCAGCATTTT.

The rearrangement links TRBV11-3 to TRBJ2-3; D uncertain. V lost 1 base to trimming and J lost 4 bases, with 12 bases between them. The germline V gene encodes CDR1 SGHNT and CDR2 YENEEA. The CDR3 has 15 amino acids. For the CDR3, the DNA is TGTGCCAGCAGCTTAGGCGATAGCTCGGCAGATACGCAGTATTTT. It codes for CASSLGDSSADTQYF.

The CDR3, as DNA: TGTGCCAGCAGCATCCTAGGACAGGGTAACGCCGGGGAGCTGTTTTTT. Its translation: CASSILGQGNAGELFF. V is TRBV7-3 and J is TRBJ2-2; 8 positions match TRBD1. There are 16 residues in the CDR3. V shed 5 bases and J 6 bases; nucleotides not matched to a gene: 11. Germline assignment: CDR1 SGHTA and CDR2 FQGTGA.

As concerns this clone: A read error may produce the germline difference seen at one junction end. This chain links TRBV7-9 with TRBJ2-1, with 9 bases fitting TRBD2. Germline V gives CDR1 SEHNR, CDR2 FQNEAQ (reference sequence). The CDR3 spans 16 residues. CDR3 coding DNA: TGTTCCAGCAGCTTGGGACTAGCCCTGGGGTGGGATGAGCAGTTCTTC. Amino acid sequence: CSSSLGLALGWDEQFF.

The rearrangement uses TRBV6-5 and TRBJ2-1, with D tentatively TRBD2 (6 bases). Germline CDR1 and CDR2: MNHEY and SVGAGI. This CDR3 comprises 16 residues. V lost 0 bases to trimming and J lost 5 bases, with 14 bases between them. CDR3 sequence reads: CASSYSGVAVNNEQFF. CDR3 bases: TGTGCCAGCAGTTACTCGGGGGTAGCGGTGAACAATGAGCAGTTCTTC.

V and J are TRBV5-6 and TRBJ2-5, with a weak D call TRBD1 (6 bases). V was shortened by 3 bases and J by 3 bases, with 12 bases between the two germline ends. Germline V CDR1 and CDR2: SGHDT, YYEEEE. This CDR3 is built from 14 residues. DNA of the CDR3: TGTGCCAGCAGCTACCCGGCAGGGGAAGAGACCCAGTACTTC. Its translation is CASSYPAGEETQYF.